These T cell receptor beta chains were read from a single sample in a study of T-cell reconstitution after alpha-beta-depleted transplantation in children. Via MiXCR, TCRdb re-called the PCR reads, giving one row per CDR3 protein. The data contain a few hundred thousand distinct CDR3 sequences, roughly a tenth of them singletons. The material sequenced was PBMCs, taken before TCRalphabeta/CD19-depleted stem cell transplant. The source of these receptors is a child younger than two with acute myeloid leukemia, due to receive a stem cell transplant. Each CDR3 is given with its conserved first and last residue. D genes are given only for firm matches. Clone sizes are given selectively: once, few, many, or a class where the clone is expanded.

TRBJ1-1	.	TRBV7-2	many	TGTGCCAGCAGCTTCACGAACACTGAAGCTTTCTTT	CASSFTNTEAFF
TRBJ2-1	.	TRBV10-3	many	TGTGCCATCGGGGGGACGGACAATGAGCAGTTCTTC	CAIGGTDNEQFF
TRBJ2-2	TRBD1	TRBV5-1	many	TGCGCCAGCAGCGACAGGGGGCTAAACACCGGGGAGCTGTTTTTT	CASSDRGLNTGELFF
TRBJ2-2	.	TRBV18	many	TGTGCCAGCTCACCACCGGCCAGGGGCACCGGGGAGCTGTTTTTT	CASSPPARGTGELFF
TRBJ1-1	TRBD1	TRBV7-2	many	TGTGCCAGCAGATTCGGGACAGTGAACACTGAAGCTTTCTTT	CASRFGTVNTEAFF
TRBJ2-7	.	TRBV20-1	many	TGCAGTGCAAGCTCCGTGGCGGACGAGCAGTACTTC	CSASSVADEQYF
TRBJ2-7	TRBD1	TRBV7-7	many	TGTGCCAGCAGCGTCGGGACAGACTACGAGCAGTACTTC	CASSVGTDYEQYF
TRBJ1-4	.	TRBV7-8	few	TGTGCCAGCAGCTTAGTACAGGGAGATGAAAAACTGTTTTTT	CASSLVQGDEKLFF
TRBJ2-5	TRBD2	TRBV5-1	many	TGCGCCAGCAGCTTGGCGGGAGGCCAAGAGACCCAGTACTTC	CASSLAGGQETQYF
TRBJ1-5	.	TRBV11-3	.	TGTGCCAGCAGCTTGGGGCCGGATACGCAGCATTTT	CASSLGPDTQHF
TRBJ2-7	TRBD2	TRBV12-3/TRBV12-4	many	TGTGCCAGCAGTTTAGGGCTAGCGGCCGCCGGATACGAGCAGTACTTC	CASSLGLAAAGYEQYF
TRBJ1-2	.	TRBV28	.	TGTGCCAGCAGGCAACAGGGTTCTAACTATGGCGACACCTTC	CASRQQGSNYGDTF
TRBJ2-2	.	TRBV18	many	TGTGCCAGCTCACCGAGCGGGAACACCGGGGAGCTGTTTTTT	CASSPSGNTGELFF
TRBJ2-7	TRBD1	TRBV6-1	many	TGTGCCAGCACCTTCTCCTTCGACAGGGACTACGAGCAGTACTTC	CASTFSFDRDYEQYF
TRBJ2-1	.	TRBV11-2	.	TGTGCCAGCAGTTTGCTGGCACTCGAAAACTACAATGAGCAGTTCTTC	CASSLLALENYNEQFF
TRBJ2-7	.	TRBV11-1	many	TGTGCCAGCAGCTTAGGTCTCCCAGGCGAGCAGTACTTC	CASSLGLPGEQYF
TRBJ2-7	.	TRBV5-5	many	TGTGCCAGCAGCTTTACGAGGTCGCCTAGTGCCGAGCAGTACTTC	CASSFTRSPSAEQYF
TRBJ1-5	.	TRBV10-3	few	TGTGCAACAGCATTCGGAGGTCGCAATCAGCCCCAGCATTTT	CATAFGGRNQPQHF
TRBJ2-1	.	TRBV6-1	many	TGTGCCAGCGGTCTAGCGCTCTCCTACAATGAGCAGTTCTTC	CASGLALSYNEQFF
TRBJ2-7	.	TRBV11-3	many	TGTGCCAGCACCTCCTCGGCTCTCCGGGAGCAGTACTTC	CASTSSALREQYF
TRBJ2-5	.	TRBV5-1	many	TGCGCCAGCAGCTTGGGGTCCTCCGGAGGGGAAGAGACCCAGTACTTC	CASSLGSSGGEETQYF
TRBJ1-3	.	TRBV7-9	many	TGTGCCAGCAGCTACCAGGGCTTCCCCGGAAACACCATATATTTT	CASSYQGFPGNTIYF
TRBJ2-1	TRBD2	TRBV19	.	TGTGCCAGTAGTATTCTGGCGGGAGCCGTCTACAATGAGCAGTTCTTC	CASSILAGAVYNEQFF
TRBJ2-2	.	TRBV12-3/TRBV12-4	many	TGTGCCAGCAGAGGATCAGGCCCCGGGGAGCTGTTTTTT	CASRGSGPGELFF
TRBJ1-1	.	TRBV5-1	many	TGCGCCAGCAGCCAAGGGGAGGACACTGAAGCTTTCTTT	CASSQGEDTEAFF
TRBJ2-1	TRBD1	TRBV5-1	many	TGCGCCAGCAGCTTGGGGGACAGGGGGCTAGGTGAGCAGTTCTTC	CASSLGDRGLGEQFF
TRBJ2-7	.	TRBV6-5	.	TGTGCCACGCAGTTGGACTTTTTAGGGGCTTACGAGCAGTACTTC	CATQLDFLGAYEQYF
TRBJ1-2	.	TRBV28	few	TGTGCCAGCAGTCCTATTGTGGGGGCGGTTGGCTACACCTTC	CASSPIVGAVGYTF
TRBJ2-1	TRBD2	TRBV20-1	many	TGCAGTGCTAGTAAGGTACCTAGCGGATTCTACAATGAGCAGTTCTTC	CSASKVPSGFYNEQFF
TRBJ2-7	TRBD2	TRBV12-3/TRBV12-4	many	TGTGCCAGCAGTTTAGGTCTAGCGGGAGGCCTCTCCGAGCAGTACTTC	CASSLGLAGGLSEQYF
TRBJ2-6	TRBD1	TRBV6-1	.	TGTGCCAGCATCGGACAGGGAACGGGGGCCAACGTCCTGACTTTC	CASIGQGTGANVLTF
TRBJ2-3	.	TRBV6-5	many	TGTGCCAGCAGTTACCAGGGTTGGGATACGCAGTATTTT	CASSYQGWDTQYF
TRBJ2-5	.	TRBV10-3	.	TGTGCCATCAGTGCCCACCAAGAGACCCAGTGCTTC	CAISAHQETQCF
TRBJ1-2	.	TRBV18	many	TGTGCCAGCTCACCTATTGCACCCAACTATGGCTACACCTTC	CASSPIAPNYGYTF
TRBJ1-6	TRBD1	TRBV6-1	many	TGTGCCAGCAGCCCAGGGGGGACGGATAATTCACCCCTCCACTTT	CASSPGGTDNSPLHF
TRBJ1-1	.	TRBV6-1	many	TGTGCCAGCAGTGAAGGGGTGGTCAGTTACATGAACACTGAAGCTTTCTTT	CASSEGVVSYMNTEAFF
TRBJ1-5	.	TRBV30	few	TGTGCCTGGACAACTCATAGCAATCAGCCCCAGCATTTT	CAWTTHSNQPQHF
TRBJ2-1	TRBD2	TRBV10-3	many	TGTGCCATCAGTTATAGCGGGTGGAGCTCCTACAATGAGCAGTTCTTC	CAISYSGWSSYNEQFF
TRBJ2-3	.	TRBV30	many	TGTGCCTGGAGTGTACGCAGGGTTGAGACAGATACGCAGTATTTT	CAWSVRRVETDTQYF
TRBJ1-5	.	TRBV6-1	many	TGTGCCAGCAGTAAAGGGCTCGGGCAGCCCCAGCATTTT	CASSKGLGQPQHF
TRBJ1-4	.	TRBV7-3	.	TGTGCCAGCAGCTTATCAGGGCTTAATGAAAAACTGTTTTTT	CASSLSGLNEKLFF
TRBJ2-6	TRBD1	TRBV7-2	many	TGTGCCAGCAGCAGGGACAGGGGGCGAGGGGCCAACGTCCTGACTTTC	CASSRDRGRGANVLTF
TRBJ2-1	TRBD2	TRBV5-8	many	TGTGCCAGCAGCTTGGGCCTAGCGGGAGGGAGGGATGAGCAGTTCTTC	CASSLGLAGGRDEQFF
TRBJ2-7	.	TRBV9	many	TGTGCCAGCAGCGTAACAGGGTGGTTCGGTGGCGAGCAGTACTTC	CASSVTGWFGGEQYF
TRBJ2-1	.	TRBV5-1	few	TGCGCCAGCAGCGACGGGGGCGTCACATCTGAGCAGTTCTTC	CASSDGGVTSEQFF
TRBJ2-3	TRBD1	TRBV4-2	many	TGTGCCAGCAGCCAAGAGCAGGGGGGCACAGATACGCAGTATTTT	CASSQEQGGTDTQYF
TRBJ2-2	.	TRBV20-1	many	TGCAGTGCTAGAGGACCGATCACCGGGGAGCTGTTTTTT	CSARGPITGELFF
TRBJ2-2	.	TRBV19	many	TGTGCCAGTCGGTTTTTAAGGACCGGGGAGCTGTTTTTT	CASRFLRTGELFF
TRBJ1-1	.	TRBV5-6	many	TGTGCCAGCAGCTTTGGGGACACTGAAGCTTTCTTT	CASSFGDTEAFF
TRBJ1-5	.	TRBV19	many	TGTGCCAGTAGTAAAGTGGAAAATCAGCCCCAGCATTTT	CASSKVENQPQHF
TRBJ2-7	.	TRBV20-1	many	TGCAGTGCTAGAGCCCCGGGAATCTACGAGCAGTACTTC	CSARAPGIYEQYF
TRBJ2-7	TRBD2	TRBV14	many	TGTGCCAGCAGCCTGCAGACTAGCGACGAGCAGTACTTC	CASSLQTSDEQYF
TRBJ2-5	TRBD2	TRBV7-9	many	TGTGCCAGCAGCATCCTTAGCGGGGGGTACCAAGAGACCCAGTACTTC	CASSILSGGYQETQYF
TRBJ2-2	.	TRBV7-2	.	TGTGCCAGCAGCTTCTCTTCGGCCTATAGCGGGGAGCTGTTTTTT	CASSFSSAYSGELFF